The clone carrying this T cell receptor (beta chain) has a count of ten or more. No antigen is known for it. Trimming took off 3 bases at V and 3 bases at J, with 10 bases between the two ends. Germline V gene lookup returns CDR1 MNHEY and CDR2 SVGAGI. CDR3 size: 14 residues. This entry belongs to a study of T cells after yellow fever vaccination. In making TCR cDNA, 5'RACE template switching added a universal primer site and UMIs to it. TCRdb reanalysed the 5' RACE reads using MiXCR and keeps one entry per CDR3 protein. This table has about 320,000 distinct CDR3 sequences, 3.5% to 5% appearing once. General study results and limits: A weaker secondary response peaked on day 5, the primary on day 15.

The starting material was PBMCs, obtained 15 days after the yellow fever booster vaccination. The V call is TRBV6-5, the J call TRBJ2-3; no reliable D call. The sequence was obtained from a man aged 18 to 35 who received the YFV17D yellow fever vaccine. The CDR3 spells CASSYTALTDTQYF. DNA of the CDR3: TGTGCCAGCAGTTATACAGCCCTGACAGATACGCAGTATTTT.